The next 8 T cell receptor beta chains were all read from a single sample in a study of regulatory T cells in long-lasting Graves disease. Time point defined: newly diagnosed GD, antithyroid drugs for less than 3 months. RNA from PBMCs was the source of the TCR library. iRepertoire HTBI primers and Arm-PCR of CDR3 regions built TCR beta libraries. MiXCR, applied by TCRdb to the multiplex PCR reads, yields one record per CDR3 protein. The sample includes 350,000 to 500,000 distinct CDR3 sequences, about 14% of them seen just once. Separately, the same data were catalogued under a study of T cells in Graves' hyperthyroidism and ophthalmopathy.

Specimen: peripheral blood mononuclear cells (PBMCs), collected at new diagnosis, from a patient treated with antithyroid drugs. The receptors originated from a woman in her 50s with Graves disease.

This clonotype was counted at least ten times. The chain has TRBV13 and TRBJ2-7, with a possible D match to TRBD1 (6 bases). The CDR3 is 14 residues long. V shed 3 bases and J shed 3 bases, with 12 bases lying between them. CDR1 and CDR2 from the germline V gene are PRHDT and FYEKMQ (reference sequence). CDR3 nucleotide sequence: TGTGCCAGCAGCTTCGGACAGCTTTACTACGAGCAGTACTTC. Translating it yields CASSFGQLYYEQYF.

J is TRBJ1-2 and V is TRBV7-3; 8 bases fit TRBD1. The V gene end was trimmed by 1 base and the J gene end by 2 bases; junction bases not matched to a gene: 6. Germline V CDR1 and CDR2: SGHTA, FQGTGA. The CDR3 length is 16 residues. This chain's CDR3 is CASSLNGQGGNYGYTF. The CDR3 nucleotides are TGTGCCAGCAGCTTAAACGGACAGGGTGGGAACTATGGCTACACCTTC.

The chain joins TRBV9 to TRBJ2-3; perhaps TRBD1 as D (7 bases). There are 17 residues in the CDR3. Per germline, CDR1 SGDLS and CDR2 YYNGEE. V was clipped by 0 bases and J by 0 bases, with 14 bases between them. CDR3 loop: CASSVAQGGHSTDTQYF. CDR3 nucleotide sequence: TGTGCCAGCAGCGTAGCGCAGGGGGGCCACAGCACAGATACGCAGTATTTT.

This clonotype was seen more than once but under ten times. The chain combines TRBV4-1 with TRBJ2-7; D remains unclear. The CDR3 consists of 13 residues. Germline loops: CDR1 MGHRA, CDR2 YSYEKL. V lost 3 bases and J lost 4, with 10 bases in between. CDR3: CASSQEPLYEQYF. The CDR3 DNA reads TGCGCCAGCAGCCAGGAACCTCTATACGAGCAGTACTTC.

The chain is built from TRBV9 and TRBJ2-2; no clear D. This CDR3 is 15 amino acids long. The germline V and J ends were trimmed by 7 bases and 0 bases, with 13 bases remaining between them. Germline lookup yields CDR1 SGDLS and CDR2 YYNGEE. CDR3 region: CASQISPANTGELFF. The CDR3 DNA reads as TGTGCCAGCCAAATCTCCCCGGCGAACACCGGGGAGCTGTTTTTT.

The V and J genes are TRBV19 and TRBJ2-7; a possible D gene is TRBD1 (6 bases). Per the germline V gene, CDR1 is LNHDA and CDR2 is SQIVND (reference sequence). This CDR3 is 13 amino acids long. V was cut by 10 bases and J by 2 bases, with 15 bases left in between. The CDR3 DNA reads as TGTGCCACCTCACGGGACATTACCTACGAGCAGTACTTC. Its protein product is CATSRDITYEQYF.

This clonotype was found a few times. The chain has TRBV2 and TRBJ2-3; 10 bases align to TRBD1. CDR3 length: 16 amino acids. Germline V gives CDR1 SNHLY, CDR2 FYNNEI. The junction had 8 bases not matched to a gene; V was cut back by 6 bases and J by 2 bases. CDR3 in amino acids: CASSWDRGGDTDTQYF. CDR3 nucleotides: TGTGCCAGCAGCTGGGACAGGGGAGGTGACACAGATACGCAGTATTTT.

The chain links TRBV19 to TRBJ2-2, with D possibly TRBD1 on 6 matching bases. Trimming cost V 6 bases and J 5 bases, with 16 bases left between them. Germline V gene lookup returns CDR1 LNHDA and CDR2 SQIVND (reference sequence). The CDR3 has 15 residues. Here the CDR3 reads CASRKGHSITGELFF. The CDR3 nucleotides are TGTGCCAGTAGGAAGGGACATAGCATTACCGGGGAGCTGTTTTTT.